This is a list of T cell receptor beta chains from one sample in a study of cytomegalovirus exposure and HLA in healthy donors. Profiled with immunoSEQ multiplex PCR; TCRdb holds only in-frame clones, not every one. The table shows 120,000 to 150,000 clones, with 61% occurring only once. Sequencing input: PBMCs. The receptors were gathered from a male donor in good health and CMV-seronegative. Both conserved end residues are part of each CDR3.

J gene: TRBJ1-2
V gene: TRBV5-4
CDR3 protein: CASSMRGGWDGYTF

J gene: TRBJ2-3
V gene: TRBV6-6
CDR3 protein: CASSLRGGGPDTQYF

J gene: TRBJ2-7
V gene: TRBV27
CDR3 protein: CASSYRTGATYEQYF

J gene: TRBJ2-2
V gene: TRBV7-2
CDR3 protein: CASSFGGNGELFF

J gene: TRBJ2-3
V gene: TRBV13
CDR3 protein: CASSYDRGPGDTQYF

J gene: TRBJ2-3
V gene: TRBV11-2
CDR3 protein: CASSLLAGRPSTDTQYF

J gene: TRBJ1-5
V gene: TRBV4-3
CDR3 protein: CASSQDRRGQLGQPQHF

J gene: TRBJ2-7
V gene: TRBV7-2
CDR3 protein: CASSLEAGEVYEQYF

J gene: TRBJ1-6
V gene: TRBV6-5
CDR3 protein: CASTWTVNSPLHF

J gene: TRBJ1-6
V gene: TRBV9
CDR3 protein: CASSPGQGNSPLHF

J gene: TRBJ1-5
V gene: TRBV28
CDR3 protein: CASSFGAAVNQPQHF

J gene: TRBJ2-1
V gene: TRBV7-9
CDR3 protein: CASSLLVDTSYNEQFF

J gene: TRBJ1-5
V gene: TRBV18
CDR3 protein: CASSSTQGGWSNQPQHF

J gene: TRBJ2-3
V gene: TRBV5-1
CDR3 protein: CASSLEGGLVDTQYF

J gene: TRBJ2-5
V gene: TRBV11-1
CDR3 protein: CASSFGSRETQYF

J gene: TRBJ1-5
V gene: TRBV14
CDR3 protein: CASSQDPGQPQHF

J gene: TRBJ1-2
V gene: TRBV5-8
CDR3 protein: CASSLVGFVRKQSNYGYTF

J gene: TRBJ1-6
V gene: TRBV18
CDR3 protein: CASSPPGGGSPLHF

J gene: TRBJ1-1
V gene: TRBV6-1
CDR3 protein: CASSFRTGGGTEAFF

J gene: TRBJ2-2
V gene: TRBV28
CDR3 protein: CASRVGGGGLTGELFF

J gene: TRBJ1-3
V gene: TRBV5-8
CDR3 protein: CASSRQQFGNTIYF

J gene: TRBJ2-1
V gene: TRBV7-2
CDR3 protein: CASSLVGVRTGGNEQFF

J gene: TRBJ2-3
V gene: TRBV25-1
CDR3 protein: CASVPGRSTDTQYF

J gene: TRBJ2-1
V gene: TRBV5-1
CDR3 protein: CASSLSVPNGGEQFF

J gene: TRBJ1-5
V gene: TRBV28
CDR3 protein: CASSFYPEMDQPQHF

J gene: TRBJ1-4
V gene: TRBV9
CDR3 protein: CASSPGTVEKLFF

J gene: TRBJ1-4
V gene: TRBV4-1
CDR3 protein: CASSQKTGFNEKLFF

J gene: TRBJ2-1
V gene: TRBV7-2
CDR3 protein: CATKAGVLSSYNEQFF

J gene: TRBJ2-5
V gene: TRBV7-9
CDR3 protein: CASTLTGESQETQYF

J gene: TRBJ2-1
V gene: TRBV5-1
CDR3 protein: CASSLEVGLNEQFF

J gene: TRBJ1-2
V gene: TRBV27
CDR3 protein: CASSLRGSYYGYTF

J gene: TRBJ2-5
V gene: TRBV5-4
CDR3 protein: CASSLYLAGGQETQYF

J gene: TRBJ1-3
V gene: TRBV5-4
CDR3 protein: CASSLGGQGGNTIYF

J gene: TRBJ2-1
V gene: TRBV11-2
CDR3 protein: CASSLEGAVGEQFF

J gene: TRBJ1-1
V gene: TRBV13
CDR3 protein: CASSTWDRGLFEAFF

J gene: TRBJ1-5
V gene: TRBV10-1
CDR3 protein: CASSPRTGGSDNQPQHF

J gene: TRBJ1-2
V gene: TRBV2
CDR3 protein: CASSTNYGYTF

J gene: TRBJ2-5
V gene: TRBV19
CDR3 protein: CASSLQGETQYF

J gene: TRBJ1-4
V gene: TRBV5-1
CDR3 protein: CASSFAGIANEKLFF

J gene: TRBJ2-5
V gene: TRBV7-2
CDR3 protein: CASSLAGTRGETQYF

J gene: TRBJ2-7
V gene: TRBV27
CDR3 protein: CASSPDSRGYEQYF

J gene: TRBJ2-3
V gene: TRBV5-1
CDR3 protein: CASSTGVGGDTQYF

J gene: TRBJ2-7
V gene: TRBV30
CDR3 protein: CAWSLRPSYEQYF

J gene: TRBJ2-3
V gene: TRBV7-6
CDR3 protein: CASSLAGQGADTQYF

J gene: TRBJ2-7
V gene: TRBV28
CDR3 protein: CASSYRLAGGGEQYF

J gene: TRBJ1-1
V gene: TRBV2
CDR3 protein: CASTQDRAFF

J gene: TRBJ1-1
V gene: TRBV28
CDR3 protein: CASSFRGARTEAFF

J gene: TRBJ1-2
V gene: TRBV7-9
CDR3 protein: CASSLLEGSNYGYTF

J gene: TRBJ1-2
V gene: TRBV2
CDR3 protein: CASTKDNAGHYGYTF

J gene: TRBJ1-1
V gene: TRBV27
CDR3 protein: CASSLRVGSTEAFF

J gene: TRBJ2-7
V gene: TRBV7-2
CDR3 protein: CASSYTLTSLGEQYF

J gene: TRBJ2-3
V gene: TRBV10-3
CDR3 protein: CAITDGGISTDTQYF

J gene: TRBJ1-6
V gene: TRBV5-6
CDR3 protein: CASSWGWDRGNSPLHF

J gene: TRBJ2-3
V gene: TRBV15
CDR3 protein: CATSRDLASGGGDTQYF

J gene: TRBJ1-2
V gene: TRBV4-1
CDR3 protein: CASSQPTGSYGYTF

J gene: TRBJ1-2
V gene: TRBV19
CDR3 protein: CASSPTGWDYGYTF

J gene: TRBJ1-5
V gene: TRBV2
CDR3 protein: CASKESNQPQHF

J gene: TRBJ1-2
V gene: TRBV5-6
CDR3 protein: CASSRYTGDYGYTF

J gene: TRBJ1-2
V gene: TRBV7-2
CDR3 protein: CASSLVAGSGLNYGYTF

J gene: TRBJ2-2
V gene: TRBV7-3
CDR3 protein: CASRPSGTGFSGELFF